Reported below is one T cell receptor (beta chain). Antigen unknown. Use of 60 Vbeta and 13 Jbeta primers characterized the PCR. TCRdb's table, derived via immunoSEQ multiplex PCR, lists solely in-frame clones and lacks some. The data show about 190,000 clones, around 75% seen once. This entry comes from a study of cytomegalovirus exposure and HLA in healthy donors. Points from the study as a whole: The study assumed roughly uniform donor sequencing depth for presence/absence analyses.

The sequenced material came from PBMCs. The receptor comes from a woman in her twenties or thirties in good health and CMV-seropositive.

Here the CDR3 DNA reads TGTGCCAGCAGCTTACAGGGGGAGTCACCTAGCCATGAGCAGTTCTTC. It is translated as CASSLQGESPSHEQFF. The genes are TRBV11-3 and TRBJ2-1, with 7 bases aligning to TRBD1. The germline V gene encodes CDR1 SGHNT and CDR2 YENEEA. The CDR3 contains 16 residues. The J segment lost 8 bases and the V segment lost 2 bases, leaving 12 bases of the junction unmatched.